This TCR beta chain came from a study of CD8+ T cells in alopecia areata. RNA was isolated and reverse transcribed to cDNA, the sequencing template. The method was immunoSEQ multiplex PCR; TCRdb's version includes in-frame clones alone and lacks a portion of them. The table has roughly 40,000 clones, roughly two thirds seen once. CDR1 is SQVTM, CDR2 ANQGSEA, per germline. The V segment lost 4 bases and the J segment 3 bases; nucleotides outside the gene matches: 8. The CDR3 consists of 15 residues. Described treatment: oral pan-JAK inhibitor, 5-10 mg twice daily. This chain links TRBV29-1 with TRBJ1-2; 10 positions match TRBD1. The starting material was CD8+ T cells sorted from blood, obtained at week 4, from a patient treated with tofacitinib. This TCR came from a human donor with alopecia areata. The CDR3 DNA sequence: TGCAGCGTTGCGTCGTGGACAGGGGGGCACTATGGCTACACCTTC. Translating gives CSVASWTGGHYGYTF. The full variable domain, its missing parts supplied by reference TRBV29-1 and TRBJ1-2, is SAVISQKPSRDICQRGTSLTIQCQVDSQVTMMFWYRQQPGQSLTLIATANQGSEATYESGFVIDKFPISRPNLTFSTLTVSNMSPEDSSIYLCSVASWTGGHYGYTFGSGTRLTVV.